A single sample is the source of the 4 T cell receptor beta chains below, sequenced in a study of beta chain features in type 1 diabetes. The sequenced template was cDNA made from the entire isolated RNA. Libraries were prepared by immunoSEQ multiplex PCR; TCRdb keeps only in-frame clonotypes and omits some of them. The sample has about 250,000 clones, 13% to 15% seen once. Sequencing was done on a sample of naive CD4+ T cells from blood. The receptors here all came from a woman aged 40 to 55 in good health.

This clone was recorded a few times. The chain carries TRBV10-3 and TRBJ2-3; perhaps TRBD2 as D (5 bases). The germline CDR1 and CDR2 sequences are ENHRY and SYGVKD. This CDR3 spans 13 amino acids. V gave up 8 bases and J gave up 2 bases, with 11 bases separating them. The DNA for the CDR3 is TGTGCCATCCATCCCGGGGACACAGATACGCAGTATTTT. It codes for CAIHPGDTDTQYF.

This clone was counted between two and nine times. This rearrangement joins TRBV2 to TRBJ1-1; D gene ambiguous. The CDR3 is 15 amino acids. The V gene lost 0 bases and the J gene lost 6 bases, with 14 bases spanning the gap. The germline gives CDR1 SNHLY, CDR2 FYNNEI. The CDR3 DNA sequence: TGTGCCAGCAGTGAAGCCGCTCCTTCCTTAGCTGAAGCTTTCTTT. It codes for CASSEAAPSLAEAFF.

The CDR3 sequence is CASSRGPGSGETQYF. The DNA for the CDR3 is TGTGCCAGCAGCCGAGGACCGGGATCCGGGGAGACCCAGTACTTC. The chain recombines TRBV7-2 with TRBJ2-5; a possible D gene is TRBD2 (5 bases). This CDR3 has 15 amino acids. Per the germline V gene, CDR1 is SGHTA and CDR2 is FQGNSA. Trimming stripped 5 bases from V and 5 bases from J, with 18 bases between.

The chain carries TRBV7-9 and TRBJ2-7; weak D call: TRBD2 (6 bases). The CDR3 loop spans 14 amino acids. Between the trimmed V and J ends, which lost 2 bases and 6 bases, there was a span of 14 bases. CDR1 is SEHNR and CDR2 is FQNEAQ in the germline V gene (reference sequence). The CDR3: CASSLLRQGGEQYF. The CDR3 DNA reads TGTGCCAGCAGCTTATTGCGCCAGGGAGGCGAGCAGTACTTC. Combining the CDR3 with reference TRBV7-9 and TRBJ2-7 gives the whole variable domain DTGVSQNPRHKITKRGQNVTFRCDPISEHNRLYWYRQTLGQGPEFLTYFQNEAQLEKSRLLSDRFSAERPKGSFSTLEIQRTEQGDSAMYLCASSLLRQGGEQYFGPGTRLTVT.